One TCR beta chain is described in this entry. This specimen belongs to a study of blood T cell repertoires in COVID-19. Study-level background: Spain, Italy and the United States supplied samples that represented acute and convalescent COVID-19. PBMCs, B-cell-depleted T cells, or T cells provided the cDNA or gDNA that made up the material.

Germline CDR1 reads SGHRS; CDR2 reads YFSETQ. There are 16 residues in the CDR3. Trimming removed 4 bases from V and 4 bases from J, with 15 bases in between. As handled by the study authors: Amplification from reference gene primers served as the basis for estimated nucleated cell counts. Sequencing was performed with immunoSEQ multiplex PCR; in TCRdb, only in-frame clones are kept and a portion is missing. The DNA gave D and trimming, while V, J and clone size come from that table. The data contain tens of thousands of clones, about four fifths of them singletons. Sequenced input: peripheral blood. The origin of this receptor is a human donor in a cohort sampled during active COVID-19. The J gene is TRBJ2-6, the V gene TRBV5-1; weak D call: TRBD2 (5 bases). The CDR3 DNA reads TGCGCCAGCAGCATCGATCCCGGGGTAGGGGCCAACGTCCTGACTTTC. Its protein is CASSIDPGVGANVLTF.